The rows below give T cell receptor beta chains drawn from one sample of a study of radiation and T cells in renal cell carcinoma. Using immunoSEQ multiplex PCR, the repertoire was profiled, and TCRdb retains in-frame clones only, with some absent. The sample holds tens of thousands of clones, around 76% seen once. Specimen: blood, collected from a patient whose treatment included radiotherapy and nephrectomy. Source of these receptors: a man aged 60 to 69 with renal cell carcinoma. Each CDR3 is given with its conserved first and last residue. D genes are given only for firm matches. Not every row has a clone size; where given, it reads once, few, many or a size class.

CDR3 protein	CDR3 DNA	D gene	clone size	V gene	J gene
CASSLAGTSASQETQYF	TGTGCCAGCAGCTTAGCCGGGACTAGCGCCTCCCAAGAGACCCAGTACTTC	TRBD2	-	TRBV7-8	TRBJ2-5
CASSFTRGSNTEAFF	TGTGCCAGCAGCTTTACCAGGGGCTCGAACACTGAAGCTTTCTTT	-	-	TRBV7-2	TRBJ1-1
CASSVTGATEAFF	TGCGCCAGCAGCGTGACAGGGGCCACTGAAGCTTTCTTT	TRBD1	-	TRBV5-1	TRBJ1-1
CASTPGPSTDTQYF	TGTGCCAGCACCCCAGGCCCTAGCACAGATACGCAGTATTTT	-	-	TRBV6-6	TRBJ2-3
CASSSGGVGNQPQHF	TGTGCCAGCAGCTCAGGGGGCGTCGGCAATCAGCCCCAGCATTTT	TRBD1	-	TRBV6-5	TRBJ1-5
CASSYSTTGSGEQYF	TGTGCCAGCAGTTACTCGACGACAGGGTCGGGCGAGCAGTACTTC	TRBD1	-	TRBV6-5	TRBJ2-7
CASSVGLAGPTDTQYF	TGCGCCAGCAGCGTGGGACTAGCGGGACCCACAGATACGCAGTATTTT	TRBD2	-	TRBV5-1	TRBJ2-3
CASSQEGGTGEQYF	TGTGCCAGCTCCCAAGAGGGGGGAACCGGCGAGCAGTACTTC	-	-	TRBV18	TRBJ2-7
CASSRGTVNYGYTF	TGTGCCAGCAGCCGCGGGACGGTGAACTATGGCTACACCTTC	-	-	TRBV14	TRBJ1-2
CSVAFNGGADTGELFF	TGCAGCGTTGCCTTCAATGGGGGCGCGGACACCGGGGAGCTGTTTTTT	-	-	TRBV29-1	TRBJ2-2
CASSAGTGGPAGELFF	TGTGCCAGCAGCGCCGGGACAGGGGGACCCGCCGGGGAGCTGTTTTTT	TRBD1	-	TRBV13	TRBJ2-2
CASSLVSSSAQETQYF	TGTGCCAGCAGCTTAGTTTCTTCTAGCGCGCAAGAGACCCAGTACTTC	-	-	TRBV7-8	TRBJ2-5
CASSLAPFNSPLHF	TGCGCCAGCAGCTTGGCCCCCTTTAATTCACCCCTCCACTTT	-	-	TRBV5-1	TRBJ1-6
CASNVGSNQPQHF	TGTGCCAGCAACGTGGGTAGCAATCAGCCCCAGCATTTT	-	-	TRBV6-1	TRBJ1-5
CASSARPRTEYSNQPQHF	TGTGCCAGCAGTGCTCGTCCACGGACAGAATATAGCAATCAGCCCCAGCATTTT	-	-	TRBV2	TRBJ1-5
CAWAERTDTQYF	TGTGCCTGGGCCGAGCGTACAGATACGCAGTATTTT	-	-	TRBV30	TRBJ2-3
CAIGRGDGYGYTF	TGTGCCATTGGCCGAGGGGATGGTTATGGCTACACCTTC	-	-	TRBV27	TRBJ1-2
CSVEDFKGSSGNTIYF	TGCAGCGTTGAAGATTTTAAAGGGAGCTCTGGAAACACCATATATTTT	-	-	TRBV29-1	TRBJ1-3
CSVGKAGGVTDTQYF	TGCAGCGTTGGGAAAGCGGGAGGGGTCACAGATACGCAGTATTTT	TRBD2	-	TRBV29-1	TRBJ2-3
CASQGTADTQYF	TGTGCCAGCCAGGGGACGGCAGATACGCAGTATTTT	-	-	TRBV7-9	TRBJ2-3
CASSVVLRETQYF	TGTGCCAGCAGCGTAGTTCTGCGCGAGACCCAGTACTTC	-	-	TRBV9	TRBJ2-5
CASTLGTEAFF	TGTGCCAGCACCCTAGGCACTGAAGCTTTCTTT	-	-	TRBV7-9	TRBJ1-1
CASSEATVSTYNSPLHF	TGTGCCAGCAGCGAGGCCACAGTTTCCACCTATAATTCACCCCTCCACTTT	-	once	TRBV9	TRBJ1-6
CASSSGAKRLHF	TGTGCCAGCAGCTCAGGGGCAAAACGTCTCCACTTT	-	few	TRBV5-6	TRBJ1-6
CASSQGPWVAGGQTDTQYF	TGCGCCAGCAGCCAAGGCCCTTGGGTAGCGGGGGGGCAAACAGATACGCAGTATTTT	TRBD2	few	TRBV4-3	TRBJ2-3
CASGDRGTYGYTF	TGTGCCAGTGGGGACAGGGGGACCTATGGCTACACCTTC	TRBD1	-	TRBV19	TRBJ1-2
CASSERRWGAIGTDTQYF	TGTGCCAGCAGTGAACGTCGTTGGGGGGCGATCGGCACAGATACGCAGTATTTT	-	-	TRBV6-1	TRBJ2-3
CSVEVLGTGNTIYF	TGCAGCGTTGAAGTGCTTGGAACTGGAAACACCATATATTTT	-	-	TRBV29-1	TRBJ1-3
CASSLPAGYTQYF	TGTGCCAGCAGCCTCCCAGCGGGTTATACGCAGTATTTT	-	-	TRBV14	TRBJ2-3
CASTLDRVGYGYTF	TGTGCCAGCACCTTAGACAGGGTTGGCTATGGCTACACCTTC	TRBD1	-	TRBV6-1	TRBJ1-2
CAIRDSGPLYNEQFF	TGTGCCATCAGGGATTCGGGACCCCTTTACAATGAGCAGTTCTTC	-	-	TRBV10-3	TRBJ2-1
CASSRSTDTQYF	TGTGCCAGCTCACGAAGCACAGATACGCAGTATTTT	-	-	TRBV18	TRBJ2-3
CASSRPGDTSYEQYF	TGTGCCAGCAGTCGCCCCGGGGATACCTCCTACGAGCAGTACTTC	-	-	TRBV5-6	TRBJ2-7
CASSLGRMGNTEAFF	TGTGCCAGCAGCTTAGGCCGTATGGGCAACACTGAAGCTTTCTTT	-	-	TRBV13	TRBJ1-1
CASSSTSGTDTQYF	TGTGCCAGCAGCTCAACGTCAGGGACAGATACGCAGTATTTT	-	-	TRBV11-2	TRBJ2-3
CASRRQGQPQHF	TGTGCCAGCCGCAGGCAGGGTCAGCCCCAGCATTTT	-	-	TRBV6-5	TRBJ1-5
CASSQTPNNGAIGDYGYTF	TGTGCCAGCAGCCAAACCCCCAACAATGGGGCCATCGGGGACTATGGCTACACCTTC	-	few	TRBV5-5	TRBJ1-2
CANYQGVTGELFF	TGTGCTAACTACCAGGGGGTCACCGGGGAGCTGTTTTTT	TRBD1	-	TRBV12-5	TRBJ2-2
CASSPGVESFF	TGCGCCAGCAGCCCGGGGGTTGAAAGTTTCTTT	-	-	TRBV5-1	TRBJ1-1
CASRTPYSNQPQHF	TGTGCCAGTAGGACACCCTATAGCAATCAGCCCCAGCATTTT	-	-	TRBV19	TRBJ1-5
CAWSAGGGNTIYF	TGTGCCTGGAGTGCGGGGGGCGGAAACACCATATATTTT	-	-	TRBV30	TRBJ1-3
CASSVHYFSGNTIYF	TGTGCCAGCAGCGTTCATTATTTCTCTGGAAACACCATATATTTT	-	-	TRBV9	TRBJ1-3
CASSLGGGTYNEQFF	TGCGCCAGCAGCTTGGGCGGGGGTACCTACAATGAGCAGTTCTTC	TRBD2	-	TRBV5-1	TRBJ2-1
CAWSGIAGRGTGELFF	TGTGCCTGGAGTGGAATAGCGGGTAGGGGGACCGGGGAGCTGTTTTTT	-	-	TRBV30	TRBJ2-2
CASRRTHSAGVEEAFF	TGTGCCAGCAGACGTACGCACTCGGCGGGAGTGGAGGAAGCTTTCTTT	-	-	TRBV11-3	TRBJ1-1
CATSRETGSSGNTIYF	TGTGCCACCAGCAGAGAAACAGGGTCATCTGGAAACACCATATATTTT	-	-	TRBV15	TRBJ1-3
CASSGASSGELFF	TGCGCCAGCAGTGGAGCGTCCTCCGGGGAGCTGTTTTTT	-	-	TRBV10-1	TRBJ2-2
CASTHLGGLTTEAFF	TGTGCCAGTACTCATCTGGGGGGACTTACCACTGAAGCTTTCTTT	-	-	TRBV19	TRBJ1-1
CASSLGLAGTNEQFF	TGTGCCAGCAGCTTAGGACTAGCGGGGACCAATGAGCAGTTCTTC	TRBD2	-	TRBV7-6	TRBJ2-1
CASSLLGGYTDTQYF	TGTGCCAGCAGCTTATTGGGGGGGTACACAGATACGCAGTATTTT	TRBD2	-	TRBV7-2	TRBJ2-3
CASSVGTLRETQYF	TGTGCCAGCAGCGTAGGGACGCTACGAGAGACCCAGTACTTC	-	-	TRBV5-6	TRBJ2-5
CASSDAWGVRPPNYGYTF	TGTGCCAGCAGCGATGCGTGGGGGGTAAGGCCCCCTAACTATGGCTACACCTTC	-	-	TRBV7-2	TRBJ1-2